These 30 T cell receptor beta chains originate from one sample sequenced in a study of control samples from healthy donors and cancer patients. Assay: immunoSEQ multiplex PCR; the TCRdb copy retains only in-frame clones and omits some. This sample carries fewer than 130,000 clones, over 75% of them seen once, and the ten largest clones take about 3.9%. The source material was PBMCs. The receptor set was obtained from a woman aged 55-70 years with lung cancer.

The rearrangement joins TRBV21-1 to TRBJ2-1. TRBV21-1 is described as a pseudogene. The CDR3 loop spans 14 amino acids. The CDR3 protein is CASSQGESSNEQFF. The CDR3 DNA reads TGTGCCAGCTCCCAAGGGGAGTCTTCCAATGAGCAGTTCTTC.

This chain links TRBV19 with TRBJ1-1; no reliable D call. The CDR3 is made up of 13 amino acids. The V gene's germline CDR1 is LNHDA and CDR2 SQIVND (reference sequence). V gave up 7 bases and J gave up 0 bases, with 9 bases separating them. The chain's CDR3 is CASIAEMNTEAFF. In nucleotides, the CDR3 is TGTGCCAGTATCGCAGAGATGAACACTGAAGCTTTCTTT.

The chain links TRBV19 to TRBJ2-2; possible D gene TRBD1, 7 bases. Trimming shortened V by 3 bases and J by 3 bases, and 17 bases separated the two germline ends. The germline V gene has CDR1 LNHDA and CDR2 SQIVND (reference sequence). This CDR3 comprises 17 residues. The CDR3 DNA reads as TGTGCCAGTAGTATTGGGGCCGGAGGGGGCTACACCGGGGAGCTGTTTTTT. This encodes CASSIGAGGGYTGELFF. Using reference TRBV19 and TRBJ2-2 for the parts outside the CDR3, the full variable domain is DGGITQSPKYLFRKEGQNVTLSCEQNLNHDAMYWYRQDPGQGLRLIYYSQIVNDFQKGDIAEGYSVSREKKESFPLTVTSAQKNPTAFYLCASSIGAGGGYTGELFFGEGSRLTVL.

The V and J genes are TRBV30 and TRBJ2-5, with D possibly matching TRBD2 (6 bases). The germline gives CDR1 GTSNPN, CDR2 SVGIG (reference sequence). Between the trimmed V and J ends, which lost 4 bases and 2 bases, there was a span of 11 bases. This CDR3 region has 13 residues. The CDR3 DNA follows: TGTGCCTGGAATCGGCGGGAACAAGAGACCCAGTACTTC. This gives the protein CAWNRREQETQYF.

As regards this clone: Compared with germline, one end of the junction differs, possibly owing to a read error. The V and J genes are TRBV7-6 and TRBJ2-5, with D tentatively TRBD2 (6 bases). The CDR3 has 14 amino acids. Per germline, CDR1 SGHVS and CDR2 FNYEAQ. Here the CDR3 DNA reads TGTGCCAGCAGCTTGGAGGGACGGCAAGCGACCCAGTACTTC. Translating it yields CASSLEGRQATQYF.

The chain has TRBV9 and TRBJ2-4; D not certain. Trimming took off 7 bases at V and 4 bases at J, with 12 bases between the two ends. The CDR3 covers 13 residues. CDR1 is SGDLS, CDR2 YYNGEE, per germline. CDR3 in DNA: TGTGCCAGCGGCCCCGGCAGTAAAAACATTCAGTACTTC. It is translated as CASGPGSKNIQYF. Using reference TRBV9 and TRBJ2-4 for the parts outside the CDR3, the full variable domain is DSGVTQTPKHLITATGQRVTLRCSPRSGDLSVYWYQQSLDQGLQFLIQYYNGEERAKGNILERFSAQQFPDLHSELNLSSLELGDSALYFCASGPGSKNIQYFGAGTRLSVL.

V is TRBV11-3 and J is TRBJ2-1; maybe TRBD2 (6 bases). Germline CDR1 and CDR2: SGHNT and YENEEA. This CDR3 is 15 amino acids long. The ends were cut back, 3 bases at V and 3 bases at J, with 12 bases in the middle. The CDR3 is CASSFLAGHYNEQFF. The CDR3 nucleotides are TGTGCCAGCAGCTTCCTCGCGGGGCACTACAATGAGCAGTTCTTC.

DNA for the CDR3: TGTGCCAGCTTCGGACAGGGCGGCGATACGCAGTATTTT. Translated: CASFGQGGDTQYF. V gene TRBV18 combines with J gene TRBJ2-3; 8 bases fit TRBD1. After removal of 7 bases from V and 6 bases from J, the junction contained 6 bases not matched to a gene. CDR1 and CDR2 (germline): KGHSH, LQKENI. The CDR3 is 13 residues long.

The V call is TRBV6-2 or TRBV6-3, the J call TRBJ1-3, with 7 positions matching TRBD1. Germline trimming cut 4 bases from V and 0 bases from J; bases unmatched to any gene: 6. Germline V CDR1 and CDR2: MNHEY, SVGEGT. This CDR3 spans 16 amino acids. This CDR3 reads CASSSPGQRSGNTIYF. The CDR3 coding sequence is TGTGCCAGCAGTTCCCCGGGACAGCGCTCTGGAAACACCATATATTTT.

The chain recombines TRBV5-1 with TRBJ2-5; tentatively, D is TRBD1 (6 bases). Between the trimmed V and J ends, which lost 4 bases and 3 bases, there was a span of 16 bases. The CDR3 length is 15 residues. Germline-derived CDR1 and CDR2 are SGHRS and YFSETQ. Here the CDR3 DNA reads TGCGCCAGCAGCCCATTACAGGGATCGGAAGAGACCCAGTACTTC. Translating it yields CASSPLQGSEETQYF.

This rearrangement joins TRBV28 to TRBJ1-5, with 8 nucleotides matching TRBD1. V shed 5 bases and J 2 bases; nucleotides not matched to a gene: 17. CDR3 length: 19 amino acids. CDR1 MDHEN and CDR2 SYDVKM come from the germline V gene. The CDR3: CASSTYSGRDRKGNQPQHF. CDR3 bases: TGTGCCAGCAGTACTTACTCCGGAAGGGACAGGAAGGGCAATCAGCCCCAGCATTTT.

The genes are TRBV7-2 and TRBJ1-6; TRBD1 agrees at 7 bases. Germline V gene lookup returns CDR1 SGHTA and CDR2 FQGNSA. The CDR3 consists of 16 residues. Trimming cost V 5 bases and J 10 bases; bases outside gene matches: 14. Written as DNA, the CDR3 is TGTGCCAGCAGCGGGTCCGGGACAGTCAGCCCATCACCCCTCCACTTT. Translated: CASSGSGTVSPSPLHF.

V usage is TRBV6-5 and J usage is TRBJ2-2; 7 bases are a match to TRBD1. The CDR3 has 15 amino acids. Germline trimming cut 4 bases from V and 4 bases from J; bases unmatched to any gene: 6. Germline CDR1 reads MNHEY; CDR2 reads SVGAGI. The CDR3 bases are TGTGCCAGCAGTTTCAATAACAGGGGCACCGGGGAGCTGTTTTTT. It yields the protein CASSFNNRGTGELFF.

The chain employs TRBV5-1 and TRBJ2-2; D might be TRBD2 (6 bases). This CDR3 spans 15 amino acids. Germline loops: CDR1 SGHRS, CDR2 YFSETQ. V was trimmed by 0 bases and J by 5 bases, leaving 11 bases between them. For the CDR3, the DNA is TGCGCCAGCAGCTTGGCCGCGGAGGGGACCGGGGAGCTGTTTTTT. Encoded protein: CASSLAAEGTGELFF.

The genes are TRBV7-3 and TRBJ1-1, with a tentative D call TRBD1 (6 bases). Trimming took off 0 bases at V and 5 bases at J, with 16 bases between the two ends. There are 16 residues in the CDR3. Germline CDR1 and CDR2: SGHTA and FQGTGA. The CDR3 region has the DNA TGTGCCAGCAGCTTAACTCCCGGGGACACCACAACTGAAGCTTTCTTT. This sequence encodes CASSLTPGDTTTEAFF.

The V gene is TRBV2, the J gene TRBJ1-5, with D tentatively TRBD1 (5 bases). Germline loops: CDR1 SNHLY, CDR2 FYNNEI. With 4 bases removed from V and 8 bases from J, the gap between germline ends came to 18 bases. This CDR3 contains 15 residues. In DNA, the CDR3 is TGTGCCAGCAGTGGTGCAGGGTTGGTTGGGGAGCCCCAGCATTTT. It translates to CASSGAGLVGEPQHF.

The genes are TRBV19 and TRBJ1-2, with D uncertain. The CDR3 is made up of 15 amino acids. Germline V gene sequence: CDR1 LNHDA, CDR2 SQIVND (reference sequence). The V end was cut by 7 bases, the J end by 4 bases, with 19 bases between. DNA for the CDR3: TGTGCCAGTAACGAGAATGGAAAGATGGTCTATGGCTACACCTTC. This codes for CASNENGKMVYGYTF. The full variable domain, completed using reference TRBV19 and TRBJ1-2, is DGGITQSPKYLFRKEGQNVTLSCEQNLNHDAMYWYRQDPGQGLRLIYYSQIVNDFQKGDIAEGYSVSREKKESFPLTVTSAQKNPTAFYLCASNENGKMVYGYTFGSGTRLTVV.

V gene TRBV4-1 combines with J gene TRBJ2-5, with D perhaps TRBD2 (6 bases). CDR1 MGHRA and CDR2 YSYEKL come from the germline V gene. The ends were cut back, 3 bases at V and 2 bases at J, with 10 bases in the middle. CDR3 length: 14 residues. CDR3 nucleotide sequence: TGCGCCAGCAGCCAGGTCGGGAGTCAAGAGACCCAGTACTTC. It encodes CASSQVGSQETQYF.

DNA of the CDR3: TGTGCCAGCTCACCACCGATAGCGCAGGGAAGGTCCTACGAGCAGTACTTC. This gives the protein CASSPPIAQGRSYEQYF. V usage is TRBV18 and J usage is TRBJ2-7, with D perhaps being TRBD1 or TRBD2 (5 bases each). The CDR3 is 17 amino acids. Trimming took 0 bases from V and 1 from J, leaving 16 bases between them. Germline V CDR1 and CDR2: KGHSH, LQKENI.

This chain uses TRBV5-1 with TRBJ1-2; D is possibly TRBD1 (5 bases). Germline lookup yields CDR1 SGHRS and CDR2 YFSETQ. This CDR3 is 15 amino acids long. Trimming pared 1 base from V and 8 bases from J, leaving 18 bases between. DNA for the CDR3: TGCGCCAGCAGCTTGATGGGGACGGGGGTCGAAGGCTACACCTTC. Residues: CASSLMGTGVEGYTF.

This clone was observed a handful of times. This chain joins TRBV4-1 and TRBJ2-3; D unclear. CDR3 length: 15 residues. CDR1 MGHRA and CDR2 YSYEKL come from the germline V gene. The V and J ends lost 1 base and 2 bases respectively, with 10 bases between them. CDR3 loop: CASSQVDQHTDTQYF. For the CDR3, the DNA is TGCGCCAGCAGCCAAGTGGACCAACACACAGATACGCAGTATTTT.

The CDR3, as DNA: TGTGCCAGCAGCCAACTGGATACAGATACGCAGTATTTT. Translated: CASSQLDTDTQYF. The rearrangement links TRBV4-2 to TRBJ2-3; no definite D call. V gave up 2 bases and J gave up 3 bases, with 6 bases separating them. Looked up from germline, CDR1 is LGHNA and CDR2 is YNFKEQ. The CDR3 has 13 amino acids.

Points on this clone: The junction shows a germline mismatch at one end, possibly a read error. The genes are TRBV7-3 and TRBJ2-3; 12 bases align to TRBD2. This CDR3 is built from 13 residues. Germline lookup yields CDR1 SGHTA and CDR2 FQGTGA. This CDR3 is CASSSTTSGGPIF. The DNA for the CDR3 is TGTGCCAGCAGCTCAACCACTAGCGGGGGGCCCATTTTT.

This rearrangement joins TRBV7-3 to TRBJ1-6, with TRBD1 matching over 9 bases. J gave up 7 bases and V 5 bases, and 6 bases lay outside the gene matches. This CDR3 spans 15 amino acids. The germline CDR1 and CDR2 sequences are SGHTA and FQGTGA. In DNA, the CDR3 is TGTGCCAGCAGCCCAAACAGGGGGCGGAATTCACCCCTCCACTTT. Translating it yields CASSPNRGRNSPLHF.

This chain joins TRBV30 and TRBJ1-6, with D tentatively TRBD1 (5 bases). The CDR3 has 14 amino acids. Germline lookup yields CDR1 GTSNPN and CDR2 SVGIG (reference sequence). V gave up 7 bases and J gave up 4 bases, with 14 bases separating them. The CDR3 DNA follows: TGTGCCTTGAACTTACAGGTGTATAATTCACCCCTCCACTTT. Translated: CALNLQVYNSPLHF.

V usage is TRBV27 and J usage is TRBJ1-2; 7 bases are a match to TRBD1. In germline, CDR1 is MNHEY, CDR2 SMNVEV (reference sequence). V lost 7 bases, J lost 2 bases, and 7 bases stayed unmatched. The CDR3 spans 14 residues. The CDR3 here is CASKRQGLNYGYTF. As DNA, the CDR3 is TGTGCCAGCAAAAGACAGGGATTGAACTATGGCTACACCTTC.

The gene calls are TRBV19 and TRBJ1-3; 7 bases align to TRBD1. CDR3 length: 14 residues. Per the germline V gene, CDR1 is LNHDA and CDR2 is SQIVND (reference sequence). Trimming removed 5 bases from V and 3 bases from J; junction bases left unmatched: 4. CDR3 loop: CASSPGTDGNTIYF. Here the CDR3 DNA reads TGTGCCAGTAGTCCAGGGACAGATGGAAACACCATATATTTT. Complete variable domain (other parts from reference TRBV19 and TRBJ1-3): DGGITQSPKYLFRKEGQNVTLSCEQNLNHDAMYWYRQDPGQGLRLIYYSQIVNDFQKGDIAEGYSVSREKKESFPLTVTSAQKNPTAFYLCASSPGTDGNTIYFGEGSWLTVV.

The chain recombines TRBV6-5 with TRBJ1-2; D remains unclear. The V gene lost 7 bases and the J gene lost 7 bases, with 19 bases spanning the gap. Germline values: CDR1 MNHEY, CDR2 SVGAGI. This CDR3 is built from 14 residues. CDR3 DNA: TGTGCCAGCACCGCCCGGGTACCAGCTTCTGGCTACACCTTC. This sequence encodes CASTARVPASGYTF.

A single count supports this clone. V usage is TRBV6-6 and J usage is TRBJ1-2; D possibly corresponds to TRBD1 (6 bases). From germline, CDR1 is MNHNY and CDR2 SVGAGI (reference sequence). CDR3 size: 12 residues. The V and J ends lost 2 bases and 8 bases respectively, with 9 bases between them. The CDR3 here is CASSYNRDGYTF. The DNA of the CDR3 is TGTGCCAGCAGTTACAACAGGGACGGCTACACCTTC.

The genes are TRBV7-6 and TRBJ2-7; D gene unclear. In germline, CDR1 is SGHVS, CDR2 FNYEAQ. Trimming left V 1 base short and J 1 base short, with 5 bases between. The CDR3 sequence is 13 residues long. CDR3 sequence: CASSLDRSYEQYF. Here the CDR3 DNA reads TGTGCCAGCAGCTTAGACAGATCCTACGAGCAGTACTTC.